These 26 T cell receptor beta chains originate from one sample sequenced in a study of blood T cells in healthy people across ages (dated by TCRdb to between 2014 and 2016). Libraries were made using 5' RACE. Sequencer: Illumina HiSeq 2500. A second roughly 6 to 12 cycle PCR used a sample-barcoded 5' primer and a J-beta primer mix. TCRdb applied fastp at Q25 and MiXCR to the public reads, then kept only in-frame beta chains. Each CDR3 protein gets just one entry, which takes the most common genes and DNA from the rows behind it. In all, the sample holds under 2 million distinct CDR3 sequences, and about 31% of those were seen once. The ten biggest clones cover about 11% of the sample. The sample taken for sequencing was blood. The receptors were sampled from a woman in her thirties in good health.

Worth noting for this clonotype: At one end, the junction sequence differs from germline, possibly due to a read error. The chain uses TRBV6-5 and TRBJ1-2, with 7 positions matching TRBD1. CDR3 size: 18 residues. Germline CDR1 reads MNHEY; CDR2 reads SVGAGI. The CDR3 region is CAGSYSRDREVGNYGYTF. The CDR3 DNA sequence: TGTGCCGGCAGTTACTCGAGGGACAGAGAAGTAGGGAACTATGGCTACACCTTC.

This clonotype appeared many times. The CDR3: CSASRGSTDTQYF. The CDR3 DNA follows: TGCAGTGCTAGTCGGGGATCCACAGATACGCAGTATTTT. The chain links TRBV20-1 to TRBJ2-3; D perhaps matches TRBD2 (5 bases). Trimming removed 3 bases from V and 2 bases from J, with 9 bases in between. The CDR3 extends over 13 amino acids. Germline V gives CDR1 DFQATT, CDR2 SNEGSKA (reference sequence).

This clonotype occurred a few times. J is TRBJ1-1 and V is TRBV29-1; D gene unclear. This CDR3 comprises 13 residues. Germline V gene lookup returns CDR1 SQVTM and CDR2 ANQGSEA. V was cut by 7 bases and J by 1 base, with 13 bases left in between. CDR3 protein: CSGRRDWNTEAFF. The CDR3 coding sequence is TGCAGCGGGAGGAGAGATTGGAACACTGAAGCTTTCTTT.

The chain links TRBV20-1 to TRBJ2-7, with 7 positions matching TRBD2. This CDR3 region has 14 residues. Germline assignment: CDR1 DFQATT and CDR2 SNEGSKA (reference sequence). V lost 3 bases and J lost 3; bases outside the gene matches: 8. The CDR3 nucleotides are TGCAGTGCTAGCGGCGGGAGTCTTTTCTACGAGCAGTACTTC. Amino acids: CSASGGSLFYEQYF.

This chain links TRBV2 with TRBJ2-3; D is perhaps TRBD1 or TRBD2 (5 bases each). The germline gives CDR1 SNHLY, CDR2 FYNNEI. The CDR3 loop spans 13 amino acids. V shed 6 bases and J shed 5 bases, with 12 bases lying between them. CDR3 bases: TGTGCCAGCAGGGGGGTGTGGAGAGATACGCAGTATTTT. Residues: CASRGVWRDTQYF.

This chain joins TRBV2 and TRBJ1-1, with TRBD1 identical over 10 bases. Germline V gene sequence: CDR1 SNHLY, CDR2 FYNNEI. There are 15 residues in the CDR3. After removal of 8 bases from V and 0 bases from J, the junction contained 6 bases not matched to a gene. CDR3 amino acids: CASPGTGVLNTEAFF. The CDR3 DNA follows: TGTGCCAGCCCCGGGACAGGGGTACTGAACACTGAAGCTTTCTTT. Full variable domain (rest looked up from reference TRBV2 and TRBJ1-1): EPEVTQTPSHQVTQMGQEVILRCVPISNHLYFYWYRQILGQKVEFLVSFYNNEISEKSEIFDDQFSVERPDGSNFTLKIRSTKLEDSAMYFCASPGTGVLNTEAFFGQGTRLTVV.

With regard to this clonotype: One base away lies a much larger clone, so this may be a sequencing read error. This chain connects TRBV4-1 to TRBJ2-5; tentatively, D is TRBD1 or TRBD2 (6 bases each). Germline CDR1 MGHRA, CDR2 YSYEKL. This CDR3 is built from 14 residues. The CDR3 bases are TGCGCCAGCAGCCAGAAACAGGGTCGGGAGACCCGGTACTTC. Translation: CASSQKQGRETRYF.

This clonotype was picked up a small number of times. The chain joins TRBV7-8 to TRBJ2-7; unclear D gene. V lost 1 base to trimming and J lost 3 bases, with 10 bases between them. Germline CDR1 is SGHVS and CDR2 is FQNEAQ. The CDR3 is 14 residues long. The CDR3 coding sequence is TGTGCCAGCAGCTTAGTCATACGGAACTACGAGCAGTACTTC. Encoded protein: CASSLVIRNYEQYF.

About this clonotype itself: This clone may be a read error of a much larger clone one base away. The J gene is TRBJ2-5, the V gene TRBV29-1, with 12 bases fitting TRBD2. The CDR3 extends over 12 amino acids. Germline CDR1 reads SQVTM; CDR2 reads ANQGSEA. CDR3 bases: TGCAGCGCCTCTAGCGGGAGGGAGACCCGGTACTTC. It codes for CSASSGRETRYF.

The CDR3 loop reads CASSVLGQGNTEAFF. The CDR3 nucleotides are TGTGCCAGCAGTGTACTCGGACAGGGGAACACTGAAGCTTTCTTT. J is TRBJ1-1 and V is TRBV28; TRBD1 agrees at 8 bases. The germline CDR1 and CDR2 sequences are MDHEN and SYDVKM. The junction had 6 bases not matched to a gene; V was cut back by 5 bases and J by 1 base. CDR3 length equals 15 residues.

The rearrangement links TRBV6-2 or TRBV6-3 to TRBJ2-3, with TRBD2 matching over 13 bases. V trimming: 2 bases; J trimming: 4 bases; junction bases outside the gene matches: 6. CDR1 is MNHEY and CDR2 is SVGEGT in the germline V gene. The CDR3 contains 17 residues. CDR3 coding DNA: TGTGCCAGCAGTTACGAGACTAGCGGGAGGTACCCAGATACGCAGTATTTT. Its translation is CASSYETSGRYPDTQYF.

The chain links TRBV20-1 to TRBJ2-7; tentative D call: TRBD1 (6 bases). Trimming stripped 5 bases from V and 3 bases from J, with 14 bases between. Germline V gene lookup returns CDR1 DFQATT and CDR2 SNEGSKA (reference sequence). This CDR3 comprises 13 residues. The CDR3 DNA reads TGCAGTGCTTCTGACAGGCCGCACTACGAGCAGTACTTC. This sequence encodes CSASDRPHYEQYF.

This chain joins TRBV15 and TRBJ1-4, with TRBD1 as a possible D gene (6 bases). This CDR3 comprises 15 residues. Looked up from germline, CDR1 is LNHNV and CDR2 is YYDKDF (reference sequence). Trimming removed 4 bases from V and 4 bases from J, with 13 bases in between. Here the CDR3 reads CATSTQTGINEKLFF. CDR3 DNA: TGTGCCACCAGCACACAGACAGGAATTAATGAAAAACTGTTTTTT.

This sequence joins TRBV11-3 and TRBJ2-5; D gene ambiguous. Trimming removed 4 bases from V and 3 bases from J, with 9 bases in between. From germline, CDR1 is SGHNT and CDR2 YENEEA. The CDR3 has 13 residues. The chain's CDR3 is CASSSWLEETQYF. The CDR3 region has the DNA TGTGCCAGCAGCTCCTGGCTAGAAGAGACCCAGTACTTC.

This clonotype appeared a few times. The chain recombines TRBV7-3 with TRBJ2-2, with D tentatively TRBD2 (5 bases). In germline, CDR1 is SGHTA, CDR2 FQGTGA. The CDR3 contains 14 residues. The V gene lost 8 bases and the J gene lost 0 bases, with 10 bases spanning the gap. For the CDR3, the DNA is TGTGCCAGCTCATCGGGGACGAACACCGGGGAGCTGTTTTTT. It codes for CASSSGTNTGELFF.

The V gene is TRBV6-1, the J gene TRBJ2-3; weak D call: TRBD2 (5 bases). The CDR3 totals 13 residues. V was clipped by 4 bases and J by 9 bases, with 14 bases between them. Germline assignment: CDR1 MNHNS and CDR2 SASEGT. The CDR3 is CASSGWTPGTQYF. The CDR3 nucleotides are TGTGCCAGCAGTGGTTGGACCCCGGGGACGCAGTATTTT.

The V and J genes are TRBV20-1 and TRBJ1-1; the match to TRBD1 covers 9 bases. Per germline, CDR1 DFQATT and CDR2 SNEGSKA (reference sequence). The trim removed 4 bases at V and 4 bases at J, leaving 16 bases unmatched. The CDR3 contains 17 residues. The CDR3 DNA follows: TGCAGTGCTACGAGAGGGACTCCGGGACAGGGAGGCACTGAAGCTTTCTTT. This encodes CSATRGTPGQGGTEAFF.

This clonotype has at least ten counts. The rearrangement uses TRBV3-1 and TRBJ1-4; no clear D gene. The CDR3 runs to 16 residues. The V end was cut by 0 bases, the J end by 0 bases, with 8 bases between. CDR1 is LGHDT and CDR2 is YNNKEL in the germline V gene (reference sequence). This CDR3 is CASSQERPATNEKLFF. Here the CDR3 DNA reads TGTGCCAGCAGCCAAGAAAGGCCCGCAACTAATGAAAAACTGTTTTTT.

The sample holds a few counts of this clonotype. The gene calls are TRBV2 and TRBJ1-1; 7 bases align to TRBD1. CDR3 length: 13 amino acids. V was clipped by 11 bases and J by 4 bases; unmatched bases: 10. The germline V gene encodes CDR1 SNHLY and CDR2 FYNNEI. The CDR3 loop is CASTDREITEAFF. CDR3 bases: TGTGCCTCAACCGACAGGGAGATCACTGAAGCTTTCTTT.

This chain joins TRBV15 and TRBJ2-3, with D maybe TRBD2 (6 bases). The CDR3 extends over 15 amino acids. V lost 1 base to trimming and J lost 3 bases, with 11 bases between them. Germline CDR1 reads LNHNV; CDR2 reads YYDKDF (reference sequence). The CDR3 spells CATSRGAGSTDTQYF. CDR3 in DNA: TGTGCCACCAGCAGAGGTGCGGGGTCGACAGATACGCAGTATTTT.

This clonotype showed up just a few times. The chain combines TRBV27 with TRBJ1-1; no clear D. V lost 6 bases, J lost 1 base, and 9 bases lay in between. The CDR3 has 13 amino acids. Germline V gives CDR1 MNHEY, CDR2 SMNVEV (reference sequence). The CDR3 protein is CASRLQRNTEAFF. DNA of the CDR3: TGTGCCAGCAGGCTACAGAGGAACACTGAAGCTTTCTTT.

This clonotype showed up just a few times. The chain has TRBV3-1 and TRBJ2-7; 10 bases agree with TRBD2. The CDR3 is 16 amino acids. Trimming at V came to 0 bases and at J to 3 bases, leaving 5 bases not matched to a gene. Germline V gene lookup returns CDR1 LGHDT and CDR2 YNNKEL (reference sequence). The CDR3 DNA reads TGTGCCAGCAGCCAAGATTCGGCTAGCGGGGGCTACGAGCAGTACTTC. This codes for CASSQDSASGGYEQYF.

This clonotype was seen a handful of times. The chain couples TRBV20-1 to TRBJ1-4; D ambiguous. The germline CDR1 and CDR2 sequences are DFQATT and SNEGSKA (reference sequence). The CDR3 has 14 amino acids. Trimming removed 2 bases at V and 6 bases at J, with 13 bases between. In nucleotides, the CDR3 is TGCAGTGCTAGAAGGCAGCCCTTCCATGAAAAACTGTTTTTT. Amino acid sequence: CSARRQPFHEKLFF.

This clonotype was seen a few times. V and J are TRBV20-1 and TRBJ1-1, with 9 bases matching TRBD1. V trimming: 0 bases; J trimming: 2 bases; junction bases outside the gene matches: 10. The CDR3 extends over 17 amino acids. Germline assignment: CDR1 DFQATT and CDR2 SNEGSKA (reference sequence). CDR3 DNA sequence: TGCAGTGCTAGAGATCAACGGACAGGGGCCCCCAACACTGAAGCTTTCTTT. Residues: CSARDQRTGAPNTEAFF.

The rearrangement links TRBV7-9 to TRBJ1-6, with a possible D match to TRBD1 (6 bases). V lost 4 bases to trimming and J lost 5 bases, with 21 bases between them. Per the germline V gene, CDR1 is SEHNR and CDR2 is FQNEAQ (reference sequence). This CDR3 region has 18 residues. This chain's CDR3 is CASSSRPFGGRNNSPLHF. The CDR3 DNA reads as TGTGCCAGCAGCTCCCGCCCCTTTGGGGGGCGGAATAATTCACCCCTCCACTTT.

The chain recombines TRBV2 with TRBJ2-5; possibly TRBD1 for D (5 bases). TRBJ2-7 explains the end of the DNA better; the J call may be wrong. Germline CDR1 reads SNHLY; CDR2 reads FYNNEI. This CDR3 is built from 13 residues. The CDR3 reads CASSARGRDEQYF. CDR3 DNA: TGTGCCAGCAGTGCTCGAGGCAGGGACGAGCAGTACTTC.